This T cell receptor (beta chain) derives from a study of CD8+ T cells in alopecia areata (dated by TCRdb to the late 2010s). Regarding the research as a whole: The treated patients took part in an open-label pilot trial in which moderate-to-severe alopecia areata was treated with oral tofacitinib at 5 to 10 mg twice daily. Patients received tofacitinib for 6 to 18 months and were then followed off drug for 6 months to check for delayed response and recurrence. For the treated patients, the SALT score, which quantifies what percentage of scalp surface area is affected, served as the measure of disease severity. High-throughput TCRbeta sequencing was used to examine T cell clonal expansion in alopecia areata in both the C3H/HeJ mouse model and human patients. On the human side, TCRbeta sequencing was run on scalp tissue and on sorted CD4+ and CD8+ peripheral blood T cells from healthy controls and from alopecia areata patients with either patchy or totalis/universalis disease. Biopsies were taken from tofacitinib-treated patients at baseline and again at 4 and 24 weeks into treatment, and several of those patients also had a later scalp biopsy. Clonality in the scalp was compared among normal scalp (n=4), patchy alopecia areata scalp (n=8), and alopecia totalis/universalis scalp (n=8). RNA was obtained with the PAXgene miRNA kit for fixed scalp, the miRNeasy kit for PBMCs, and the RNeasy kit for mouse skin. immunoSEQ multiplex PCR using 35 Vbeta forward primers and 13 Jbeta reverse primers was used to amplify TCRbeta CDR3 regions.

The time point label here, explained by the study, means: 24 weeks on oral tofacitinib. The treatment or condition label corresponds to: oral pan-JAK inhibitor, 5-10 mg twice daily. Peripheral blood and lesional scalp punch biopsies were obtained from patients with alopecia areata. PBMCs were isolated by density centrifugation and stained for CD3, CD4 and CD8, after which CD4+ and CD8+ T cells were sorted on a FACSAria. The method behind the library was the immunoSEQ multiplex PCR assay. RNA was extracted from all samples and reverse transcribed into cDNA as template for TCR sequencing. First-strand cDNA was synthesized using SuperScript III with a 2:1 mix of oligo-dT and random hexamers. A synthetic immune receptor repertoire was used to gauge amplification bias, and whatever bias remained was removed computationally. The study's processing was this. Raw reads were preprocessed for error removal, and CDR3 was defined according to IMGT conventions as running from the conserved cysteine to phenylalanine. To get clonality, Shannon entropy was normalized by log2 of the number of productive unique TCRs and the result was subtracted from 1. Scalp TCRbeta sequences were cross-referenced with sorted blood CD4 and CD8 repertoires so that the CD4 or CD8 identity of scalp clones could be inferred. TCRdb's version of the immuneACCESS table is confined to in-frame rearrangements and falls short of the full clone set. An unresolved V gene accounts for under half of the shortfall where checked; the remainder is of unknown origin. V and J calls and clone size follow that table, whereas D and trimming were derived from the DNA. The sample has under 150,000 clones on record, less than 70% of them singletons. Roughly 3.5% of the sample is in the top ten clones.

CDR3 length: 13 amino acids, cysteine to phenylalanine. Of the read, only the CDR3 DNA is kept; its 39 bases are in frame from base 1. Sequences LNHDA (CDR1) and SQIVND (CDR2) are obtained from the germline V gene (reference sequence). V is clipped by 3 bases and J by 7 bases, and the sequence between their germline boundaries is 7 bases long. Comments on this clone: Its antigen remains undetermined. Base qualities were left out, and no much larger clone turns up one base away.

The research as a whole found: Scalp TCR repertoire analysis is complicated because resident alphabeta T cells in normal human skin are also sequenced, whereas mouse skin is dominated by gammadelta T cells. Tofacitinib significantly decreased scalp clonality and the number of expanded CD8+ clones among the top 100 scalp clones. Many expanded lesional clones were found to persist in scalp and blood during tofacitinib treatment, and relapse after treatment cessation may be partly explained by this persistence. Compared with normal scalp, lesional scalp had higher clonality and more expanded CD8+ clones, particularly in alopecia totalis/universalis, a pattern that suggests antigenic drive. The treated cohort was small, with a single nonresponder, so links between baseline CD8+ expansion and response need larger studies. TCR sequences shared between patients were less clear than in mice, possibly partly because of HLA diversity in the patient population.

The origin of this receptor is a human donor with alopecia areata. The source was CD4+ T cells sorted from blood, collected at week 24, from a patient treated with tofacitinib. This receptor chain uses TRBV19 and TRBJ1-6; the D gene is possibly TRBD1, with 5 bases matching. The encoded CDR3 is CASSIPGNSPLHF. The nucleotide sequence is TGTGCCAGTAGTATTCCAGGGAATTCACCCCTCCACTTT.